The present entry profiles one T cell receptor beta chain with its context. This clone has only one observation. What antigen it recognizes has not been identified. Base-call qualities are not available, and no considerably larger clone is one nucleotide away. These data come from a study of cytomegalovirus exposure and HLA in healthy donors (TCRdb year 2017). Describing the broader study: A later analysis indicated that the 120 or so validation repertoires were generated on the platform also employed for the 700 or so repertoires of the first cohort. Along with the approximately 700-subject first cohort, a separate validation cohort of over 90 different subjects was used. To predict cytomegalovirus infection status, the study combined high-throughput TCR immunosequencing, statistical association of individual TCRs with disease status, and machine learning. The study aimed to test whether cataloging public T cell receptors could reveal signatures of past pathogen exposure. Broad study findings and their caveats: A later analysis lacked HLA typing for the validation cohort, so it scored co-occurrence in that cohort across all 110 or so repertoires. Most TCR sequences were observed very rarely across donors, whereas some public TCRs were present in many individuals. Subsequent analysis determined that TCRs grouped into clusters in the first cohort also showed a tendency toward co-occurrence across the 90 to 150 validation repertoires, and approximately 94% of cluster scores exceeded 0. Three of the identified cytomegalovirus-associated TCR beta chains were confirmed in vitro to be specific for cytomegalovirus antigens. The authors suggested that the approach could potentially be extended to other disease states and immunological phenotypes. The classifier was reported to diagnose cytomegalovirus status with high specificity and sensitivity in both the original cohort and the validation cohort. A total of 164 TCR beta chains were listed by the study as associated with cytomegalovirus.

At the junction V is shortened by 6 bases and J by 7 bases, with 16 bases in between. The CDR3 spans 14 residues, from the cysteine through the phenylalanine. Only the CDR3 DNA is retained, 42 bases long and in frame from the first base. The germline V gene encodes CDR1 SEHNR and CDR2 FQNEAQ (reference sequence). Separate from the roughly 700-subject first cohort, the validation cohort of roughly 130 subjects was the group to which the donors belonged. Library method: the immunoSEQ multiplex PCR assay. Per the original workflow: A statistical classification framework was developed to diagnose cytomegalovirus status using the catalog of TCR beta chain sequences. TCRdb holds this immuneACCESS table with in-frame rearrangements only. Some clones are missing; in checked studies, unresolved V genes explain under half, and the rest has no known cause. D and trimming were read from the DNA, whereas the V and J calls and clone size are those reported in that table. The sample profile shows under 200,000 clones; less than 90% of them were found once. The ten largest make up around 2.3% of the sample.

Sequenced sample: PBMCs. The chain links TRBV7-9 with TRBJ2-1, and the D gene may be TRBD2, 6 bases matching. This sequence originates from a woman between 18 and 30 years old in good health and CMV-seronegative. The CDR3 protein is CASRGGSANNEQFF. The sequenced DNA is TGTGCCAGCAGAGGAGGGAGTGCTAATAATGAGCAGTTCTTC.